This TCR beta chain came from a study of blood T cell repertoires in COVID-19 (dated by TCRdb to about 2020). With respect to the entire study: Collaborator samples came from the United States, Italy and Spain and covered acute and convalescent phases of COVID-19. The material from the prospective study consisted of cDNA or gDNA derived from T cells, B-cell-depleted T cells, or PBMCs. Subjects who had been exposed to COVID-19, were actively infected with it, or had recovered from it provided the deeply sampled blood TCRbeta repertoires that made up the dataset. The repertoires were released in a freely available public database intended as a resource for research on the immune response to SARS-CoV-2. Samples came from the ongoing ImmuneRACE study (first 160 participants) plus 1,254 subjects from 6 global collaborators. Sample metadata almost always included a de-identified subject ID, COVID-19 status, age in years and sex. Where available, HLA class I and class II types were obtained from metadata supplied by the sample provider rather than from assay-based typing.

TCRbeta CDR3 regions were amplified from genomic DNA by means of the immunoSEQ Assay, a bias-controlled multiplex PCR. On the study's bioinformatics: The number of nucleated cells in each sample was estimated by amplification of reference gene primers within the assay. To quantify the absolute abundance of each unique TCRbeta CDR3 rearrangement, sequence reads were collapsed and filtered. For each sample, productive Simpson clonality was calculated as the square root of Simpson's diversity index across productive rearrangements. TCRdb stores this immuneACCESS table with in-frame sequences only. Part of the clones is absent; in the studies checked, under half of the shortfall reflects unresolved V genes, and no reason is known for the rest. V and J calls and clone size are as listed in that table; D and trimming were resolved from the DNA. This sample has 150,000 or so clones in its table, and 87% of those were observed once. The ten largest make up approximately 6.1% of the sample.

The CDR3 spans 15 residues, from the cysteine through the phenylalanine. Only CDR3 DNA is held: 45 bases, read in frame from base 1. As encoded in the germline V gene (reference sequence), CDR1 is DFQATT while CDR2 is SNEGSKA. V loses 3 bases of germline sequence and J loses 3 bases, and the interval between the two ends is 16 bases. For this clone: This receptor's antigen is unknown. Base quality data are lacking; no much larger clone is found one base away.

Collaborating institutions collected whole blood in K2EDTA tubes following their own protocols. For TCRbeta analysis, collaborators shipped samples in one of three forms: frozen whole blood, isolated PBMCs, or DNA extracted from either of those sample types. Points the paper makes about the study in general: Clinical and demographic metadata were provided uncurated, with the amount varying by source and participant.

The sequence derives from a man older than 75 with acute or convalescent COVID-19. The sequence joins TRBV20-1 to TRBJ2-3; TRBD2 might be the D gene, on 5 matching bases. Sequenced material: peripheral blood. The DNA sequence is TGCAGTGCTAGTGGGGAGTCCTTTGTGACAGATACGCAGTATTTT. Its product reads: CSASGESFVTDTQYF.